This is a list of T cell receptor beta chains from one sample in a study of response to subunit inactivated influenza vaccine. TCRdb reprocessed the RT-PCR reads with MiXCR, giving one entry per CDR3 protein. The sample lists about 830,000 distinct CDR3 sequences, roughly 20% occurring once. This sample comprised PBMCs from blood, obtained 5 days after vaccination. Receptors were obtained from a man in his forties or fifties who received an inactivated influenza vaccine. The CDR3 runs from the conserved cysteine through the conserved F or W.

j_gene	v_gene	CDR3aa
TRBJ2-2	TRBV12-3/TRBV12-4	CASIPRTTRGELFF
TRBJ2-3	TRBV5-1	CASSLDGPRVDTQYF
TRBJ2-1	TRBV5-1	CASSGTSGAFTRIHEQFF
TRBJ2-1	TRBV4-1	CASSQDLSGTTNFYEQFF
TRBJ1-3	TRBV12-3/TRBV12-4	CASSLALLGNTIYF
TRBJ2-7	TRBV29-1	CSVEDSTYEQYF
TRBJ1-1	TRBV29-1	CSVQVNTEAFF
TRBJ2-7	TRBV7-2	CASSLGGARVYEQYF
TRBJ2-5	TRBV7-9	CASSLASGGEETQYF
TRBJ2-3	TRBV7-3	CASSLGLAGGGTDTQYF
TRBJ1-2	TRBV7-2	CASRGQGDSYGYTF
TRBJ2-1	TRBV5-1	CASTTGGSINEQFF
TRBJ2-2	TRBV10-3	CAITGTNTGELFF
TRBJ1-3	TRBV6-5	CASSYGSGTGILGNTIYF